This T cell receptor (beta chain) was retrieved from a study of regulatory T cells in long-lasting Graves disease. Arm-PCR of CDR3 regions and iRepertoire HTBI primers were the basis on which TCR beta libraries were built. Original handling: Identified across the samples were some 67 TRBV segments and over twelve TRBJ segments. Each CDR3 protein gets one entry after TCRdb re-called the multiplex PCR reads with MiXCR. The V and J calls reflect TCRdb's pipeline rather than the authors' work. The table lists roughly 400,000 distinct CDR3 sequences, less than 25% of them singletons. Stated time point: persistent/refractory GD, antithyroid drugs over 5 years with positive TRAb. Following extraction of RNA from PBMCs, that RNA was used to make the TCR library. Study-wide findings and caveats: With persistent disease, TRBV28, TRBJ1-2 and TRBJ2-5 were the favored segments.

There are 15 residues in the CDR3. V gave up 5 bases and J gave up 2 bases; unmatched junction bases: 7. Germline CDR1 SGHTA, CDR2 FQGNSA. On this clonotype itself: What it recognizes is unknown.

This chain uses TRBV7-2 with TRBJ2-7; 9 nucleotides agree with TRBD1. The source was peripheral blood mononuclear cells (PBMCs), collected when the disease was refractory, from a patient treated with antithyroid drugs. This receptor was obtained from a female donor with Graves disease. CDR3 residues: CASSIQTGGPYEQYF. DNA for the CDR3: TGTGCCAGCAGCATACAGACAGGGGGTCCCTACGAGCAGTACTTC. The full variable domain, rest sourced from reference TRBV7-2 and TRBJ2-7, is GAGVSQSPSNKVTEKGKDVELRCDPISGHTALYWYRQSLGQGLEFLIYFQGNSAPDKSGLPSDRFSAERTGGSVSTLTIQRTQQEDSAVYLCASSIQTGGPYEQYFGPGTRLTVT.